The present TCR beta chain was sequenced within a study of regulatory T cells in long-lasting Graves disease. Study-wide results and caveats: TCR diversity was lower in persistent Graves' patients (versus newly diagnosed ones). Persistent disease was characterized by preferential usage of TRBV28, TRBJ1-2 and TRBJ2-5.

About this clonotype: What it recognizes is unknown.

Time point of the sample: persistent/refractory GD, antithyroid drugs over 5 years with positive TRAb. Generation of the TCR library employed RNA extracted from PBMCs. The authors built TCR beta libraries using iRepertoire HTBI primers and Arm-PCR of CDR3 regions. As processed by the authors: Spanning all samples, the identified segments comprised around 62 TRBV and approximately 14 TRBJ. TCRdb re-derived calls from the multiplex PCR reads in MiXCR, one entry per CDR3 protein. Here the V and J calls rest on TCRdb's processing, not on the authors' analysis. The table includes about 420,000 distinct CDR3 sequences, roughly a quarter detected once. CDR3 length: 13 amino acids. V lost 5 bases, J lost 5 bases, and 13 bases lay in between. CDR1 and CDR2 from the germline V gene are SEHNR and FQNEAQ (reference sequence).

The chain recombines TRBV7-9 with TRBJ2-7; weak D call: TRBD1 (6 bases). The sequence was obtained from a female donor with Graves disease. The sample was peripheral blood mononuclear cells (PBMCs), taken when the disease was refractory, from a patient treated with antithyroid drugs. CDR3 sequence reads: CASSRQAMDEQYF. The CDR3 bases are TGTGCCAGCAGCAGACAGGCGATGGACGAGCAGTACTTC.